One and the same sample provided the 8 T cell receptor beta chains below, sequenced in a study of shared clonotypes between healthy human individuals. This table comes from immunoSEQ multiplex PCR, and its TCRdb copy is limited to in-frame clones, with some not included. The sample lists some 1,100,000 clones, about four fifths seen once, with approximately 0.52% in the top ten. The sequenced sample was memory CD4+ T cells from PBMCs. Indicated subset: CD45RA-negative fraction. Receptor source: a man younger than 35 in good health. Some clones in this sample may be carry-over from other donors' samples.

In its sample, this clone was seen once. The chain uses TRBV6-5 and TRBJ2-3, with D tentatively TRBD2 (5 bases). CDR3 size: 14 residues. V lost 5 bases, J lost 6 bases, and 15 bases lay in between. Germline CDR1 and CDR2: MNHEY and SVGAGI. The DNA of the CDR3 is TGTGCCAGCAGTAAGAGGGAAGTTTCGGATACGCAGTATTTT. It codes for CASSKREVSDTQYF.

V is TRBV28 and J is TRBJ1-1, with a weak D call TRBD1 (5 bases). The CDR3 totals 13 residues. Germline CDR1 and CDR2: MDHEN and SYDVKM. V was pared by 5 bases and J by 11 bases, with 18 bases between. The CDR3 DNA is TGTGCCAGCAGTCGGACGGGGGGTTTAGGGGCTTTCTTT. This codes for CASSRTGGLGAFF.

The CDR3 here is CASSTRTGTDEQYF. The CDR3 DNA is TGTGCCAGCTCGACAAGGACAGGGACGGACGAGCAGTACTTC. The V and J genes are TRBV18 and TRBJ2-7; 8 nucleotides match TRBD1. The CDR3 covers 14 residues. CDR1 and CDR2 (germline): KGHSH, LQKENI. V lost 6 bases and J lost 5; bases outside the gene matches: 9.

This sequence joins TRBV7-2 and TRBJ2-3, with 8 bases matching TRBD2. V lost 0 bases to trimming and J lost 5 bases; unmatched junction nucleotides: 10. The germline V gene has CDR1 SGHTA and CDR2 FQGNSA. CDR3 size: 17 residues. The CDR3 region is CASSLAPTSAVGDTQYF. CDR3 nucleotides: TGTGCCAGCAGCTTAGCGCCGACTAGCGCGGTCGGAGATACGCAGTATTTT.

This chain joins TRBV28 and TRBJ1-4; D may be TRBD1 (5 bases). V was trimmed by 11 bases and J by 0 bases, leaving 10 bases between them. CDR1 and CDR2 (germline): MDHEN, SYDVKM. This CDR3 is 13 amino acids long. The CDR3 here is CAVKGTTNEKLFF. The CDR3, as DNA: TGTGCCGTCAAGGGGACAACTAATGAAAAACTGTTTTTT.

CDR3 region: CASSLFGGSSSGNTIYF. CDR3 coding DNA: TGCGCCAGCAGCTTGTTTGGTGGGTCCTCCTCTGGAAACACCATATATTTT. The chain uses TRBV5-1 and TRBJ1-3, with D uncertain. Trimming cost V 1 base and J 0 bases, with 14 bases left between them. Per germline, CDR1 SGHRS and CDR2 YFSETQ. CDR3 length: 17 residues.

The chain uses TRBV29-1 and TRBJ2-7, with D possibly matching TRBD2 (7 bases). V was shortened by 4 bases and J by 2 bases, with 15 bases between the two germline ends. The germline gives CDR1 SQVTM, CDR2 ANQGSEA. The CDR3 totals 14 residues. Here the CDR3 reads CSVGPGGYTYEQYF. As DNA, the CDR3 is TGCAGCGTTGGCCCGGGGGGCTACACCTACGAGCAGTACTTC.

This clone was counted between two and nine times. V is TRBV7-8 and J is TRBJ2-7, with D perhaps TRBD1 (6 bases). CDR1 is SGHVS, CDR2 FQNEAQ, per germline. V lost 5 bases to trimming and J lost 4 bases, with 18 bases between them. The CDR3 length is 15 residues. This chain's CDR3 is CASSVRPQGHYEQYF. In nucleotides, the CDR3 is TGTGCCAGCAGCGTCCGCCCCCAGGGGCATTACGAGCAGTACTTC.